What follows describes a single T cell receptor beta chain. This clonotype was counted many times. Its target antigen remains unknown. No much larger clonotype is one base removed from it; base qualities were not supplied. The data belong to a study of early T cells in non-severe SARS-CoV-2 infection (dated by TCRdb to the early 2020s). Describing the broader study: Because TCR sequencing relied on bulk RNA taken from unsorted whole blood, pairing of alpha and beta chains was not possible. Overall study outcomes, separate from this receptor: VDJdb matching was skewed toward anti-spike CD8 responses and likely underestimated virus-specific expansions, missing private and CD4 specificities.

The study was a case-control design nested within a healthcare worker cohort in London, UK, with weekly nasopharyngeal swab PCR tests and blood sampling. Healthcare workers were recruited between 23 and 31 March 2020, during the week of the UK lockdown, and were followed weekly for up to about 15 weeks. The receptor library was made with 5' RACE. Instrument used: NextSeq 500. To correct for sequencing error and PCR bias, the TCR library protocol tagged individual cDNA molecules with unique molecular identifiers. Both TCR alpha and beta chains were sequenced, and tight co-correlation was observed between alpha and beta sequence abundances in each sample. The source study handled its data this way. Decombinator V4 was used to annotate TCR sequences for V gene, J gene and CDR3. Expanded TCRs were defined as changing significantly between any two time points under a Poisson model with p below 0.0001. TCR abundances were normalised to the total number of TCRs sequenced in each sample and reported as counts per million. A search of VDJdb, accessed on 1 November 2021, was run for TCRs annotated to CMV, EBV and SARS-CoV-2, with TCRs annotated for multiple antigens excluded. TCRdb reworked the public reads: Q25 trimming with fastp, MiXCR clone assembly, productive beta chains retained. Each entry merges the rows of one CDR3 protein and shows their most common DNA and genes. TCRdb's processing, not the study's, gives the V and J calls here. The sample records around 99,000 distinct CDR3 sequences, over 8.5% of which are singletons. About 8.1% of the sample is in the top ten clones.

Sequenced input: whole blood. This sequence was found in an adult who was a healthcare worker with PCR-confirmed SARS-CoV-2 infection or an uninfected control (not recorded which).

This receptor has the CDR3 CAWSAGNSGNTIYF. The DNA sequence reads TGTGCCTGGAGTGCAGGGAACTCTGGAAACACCATATATTTT. This chain joins TRBV30 to TRBJ1-3; TRBD1 is perhaps the D gene, given 5 matching bases. The germline V gene (reference sequence) yields GTSNPN for CDR1 and SVGIG for CDR2. Trimming at the junction amounts to 1 base on V and 0 bases on J, and the germline ends lie 7 bases apart. The CDR3 numbers 14 residues from cysteine through phenylalanine. Kept here is only the CDR3 DNA, which spans 42 bases and is read in frame from base 1.